Below, 10 T cell receptor beta chains from the same sample are listed, as sequenced in a study of shared clonotypes between healthy human individuals. Assay used: immunoSEQ multiplex PCR; TCRdb lists only in-frame clones, some missing. This table holds more than 2 million clones, 93% found once. Cells designated naive CD8 were CD45RO-negative and were positively selected for CCR7, with terminally differentiated effector memory CD45RA+ cells excluded. Sequenced material: naive CD8+ T cells from PBMCs. The receptors were sampled from a man in his late teens or twenties in good health. Some clones in this sample may be carry-over from other donors' samples.

This chain joins TRBV5-1 and TRBJ2-7; D remains unclear. The CDR3 has 13 amino acids. V gave up 3 bases and J gave up 2 bases, with 9 bases separating them. Germline V gene lookup returns CDR1 SGHRS and CDR2 YFSETQ. CDR3 residues: CASSWADPYEQYF. DNA of the CDR3: TGCGCCAGCAGCTGGGCGGACCCCTACGAGCAGTACTTC. The variable domain in full, completed from reference TRBV5-1 and TRBJ2-7, reads KAGVTQTPRYLIKTRGQQVTLSCSPISGHRSVSWYQQTPGQGLQFLFEYFSETQRNKGNFPGRFSGRQFSNSRSEMNVSTLELGDSALYLCASSWADPYEQYFGPGTRLTVT.

The gene calls are TRBV7-8 and TRBJ1-3; 7 bases align to TRBD1. The junction had 4 bases not matched to a gene; V was cut back by 2 bases and J by 6 bases. The germline V gene has CDR1 SGHVS and CDR2 FQNEAQ. The CDR3 covers 14 residues. CDR3 DNA: TGTGCCAGCAGCTTAAGGGGGCGCGTAAACACCATATATTTT. Amino acid sequence: CASSLRGRVNTIYF.

V gene TRBV7-6 combines with J gene TRBJ2-2; D is perhaps TRBD2 (6 bases). The CDR3 has 14 amino acids. V shed 5 bases and J shed 7 bases, with 14 bases lying between them. CDR1 and CDR2 from the germline V gene are SGHVS and FNYEAQ. CDR3 bases: TGTGCCAGCAGCCCCCCAAGGGGAGGCGGGGAGCTGTTTTTT. This encodes CASSPPRGGGELFF.

CDR3 DNA sequence: TGTGCCAGCTTTGACTACGGTGGTTCGGACAATGAGCAGTTCTTC. Amino acids: CASFDYGGSDNEQFF. The chain has TRBV7-9 and TRBJ2-1, with a tentative D call TRBD2 (5 bases). Germline V lookup: CDR1 SEHNR, CDR2 FQNEAQ (reference sequence). Trimming shortened V by 8 bases and J by 5 bases, and 19 bases separated the two germline ends. This CDR3 has 15 residues. Full variable domain (remainder filled in from reference TRBV7-9 and TRBJ2-1): DTGVSQNPRHKITKRGQNVTFRCDPISEHNRLYWYRQTLGQGPEFLTYFQNEAQLEKSRLLSDRFSAERPKGSFSTLEIQRTEQGDSAMYLCASFDYGGSDNEQFFGPGTRLTVL.

The chain combines TRBV4-1 with TRBJ2-1, with a weak D call TRBD2 (5 bases). V was shortened by 0 bases and J by 4 bases, with 10 bases between the two germline ends. Germline V gives CDR1 MGHRA, CDR2 YSYEKL. This CDR3 has 15 residues. The DNA for the CDR3 is TGCGCCAGCAGCCAAGATTTTCTAGCTTACAATGAGCAGTTCTTC. This gives the protein CASSQDFLAYNEQFF.

This chain joins TRBV13 and TRBJ1-1, with a tentative D call TRBD1 (5 bases). V shed 5 bases and J shed 6 bases, with 19 bases lying between them. The CDR3 length is 15 residues. From germline, CDR1 is PRHDT and CDR2 FYEKMQ (reference sequence). CDR3 nucleotide sequence: TGTGCCAGCAGCCCTAGGGGTTGGTCCGGGCCTGAAGCTTTCTTT. Amino acid sequence: CASSPRGWSGPEAFF. The entire variable domain, with the rest obtained from reference TRBV13 and TRBJ1-1, is as follows: AAGVIQSPRHLIKEKRETATLKCYPIPRHDTVYWYQQGPGQDPQFLISFYEKMQSDKGSIPDRFSAQQFSDYHSELNMSSLELGDSALYFCASSPRGWSGPEAFFGQGTRLTVV.

V is TRBV5-6 and J is TRBJ2-7, with D possibly matching TRBD2 (7 bases). The germline V gene encodes CDR1 SGHDT and CDR2 YYEEEE. The CDR3 extends over 15 amino acids. Trimming stripped 0 bases from V and 6 bases from J, with 16 bases between. DNA for the CDR3: TGTGCCAGCAGCTTGGTAGGGGGACTAAGTCTCGAGCAGTACTTC. It specifies CASSLVGGLSLEQYF.

V and J are TRBV9 and TRBJ1-3, with D unresolved. V lost 0 bases and J 1 base, leaving 8 bases between the germline ends. Germline CDR1 reads SGDLS; CDR2 reads YYNGEE. The CDR3 sequence is 15 residues long. The CDR3 loop reads CASSVASISGNTIYF. CDR3 in DNA: TGTGCCAGCAGCGTAGCTTCAATTTCTGGAAACACCATATATTTT.

The chain couples TRBV11-1 to TRBJ2-5, with TRBD2 matching over 7 bases. V was clipped by 4 bases and J by 5 bases; unmatched bases: 13. Germline values: CDR1 SGHAT, CDR2 FQDESV (reference sequence). The CDR3 contains 16 residues. The CDR3 sequence is CASSSRRDYFWETQYF. CDR3 DNA: TGTGCCAGCAGCTCCCGCCGGGACTATTTTTGGGAGACCCAGTACTTC. Drawing the rest from reference TRBV11-1 and TRBJ2-5, the complete variable domain is EAEVAQSPRYKITEKSQAVAFWCDPISGHATLYWYRQILGQGPELLVQFQDESVVDDSQLPKDRFSAERLKGVDSTLKIQPAELGDSAMYLCASSSRRDYFWETQYFGPGTRLLVL.

The rearrangement uses TRBV20-1 and TRBJ2-4, with D possibly matching TRBD2 (6 bases). Germline CDR1 is DFQATT and CDR2 is SNEGSKA (reference sequence). Trimming took off 1 base at V and 8 bases at J, with 6 bases between the two ends. The CDR3 covers 11 residues. This CDR3 is CSARGRDIQYF. CDR3 coding DNA: TGCAGTGCTAGAGGGAGGGACATTCAGTACTTC.